Listed here are 29 T cell receptor beta chains from one sample, sequenced in a study of STAT5B mutations in CD4+ large granular lymphocyte leukemia. TCRdb's copy holds only in-frame clones and misses some; the assay was immunoSEQ multiplex PCR. There are roughly 46,000 clones in the sample; approximately 83% occur only once, and more than 0.35% lies in the top ten. The sample taken for sequencing was CD4+ T cells from blood buffy coats. The source of these receptors is a human donor in good health.

V gene TRBV11-2 combines with J gene TRBJ2-3; 9 bases line up with TRBD2. This CDR3 region has 18 residues. CDR1 is SGHAT, CDR2 FQNNGV, per germline. V trimming: 3 bases; J trimming: 0 bases; junction bases outside the gene matches: 10. The CDR3 bases are TGTGCCAGCAGCTTTAGCGGGGGCACTTTATTTAGCACAGATACGCAGTATTTT. This gives the protein CASSFSGGTLFSTDTQYF.

J is TRBJ2-7 and V is TRBV6-5; 10 nucleotides align to TRBD1. V lost 5 bases and J lost 6; bases outside the gene matches: 7. Germline CDR1 is MNHEY and CDR2 is SVGAGI. The CDR3 length is 14 residues. The CDR3 protein is CASSLRDRGGEQYF. The CDR3 bases are TGTGCCAGCAGTCTCCGGGACAGGGGAGGCGAGCAGTACTTC.

The DNA for the CDR3 is TGCGCCAGCAGCTTCTTCGGGGGCGCCGAAAGCGAGCAGTACTTC. It translates to CASSFFGGAESEQYF. The chain uses TRBV5-1 and TRBJ2-7; tentatively, D is TRBD1 or TRBD2 (6 bases each). This CDR3 has 15 residues. The ends were cut back, 2 bases at V and 6 bases at J, with 18 bases in the middle. Germline V lookup: CDR1 SGHRS, CDR2 YFSETQ.

The gene calls are TRBV10-1 and TRBJ1-1, with 7 bases matching TRBD1. With 6 bases clipped from V and 4 bases from J, the junction kept 8 bases outside the gene matches. Germline CDR1 is WNHNN and CDR2 is SYGVQD (reference sequence). This CDR3 region has 14 residues. The CDR3 is CASRSGTDGTEAFF. The CDR3 DNA follows: TGCGCCAGCAGATCCGGGACAGACGGCACTGAAGCTTTCTTT.

V usage is TRBV5-1 and J usage is TRBJ2-7, with 7 bases lining up with TRBD1. The CDR3 runs to 15 residues. Per the germline V gene, CDR1 is SGHRS and CDR2 is YFSETQ. The J segment lost 5 bases and the V segment lost 0 bases, leaving 8 bases of the junction unmatched. The CDR3 DNA reads TGCGCCAGCAGCTTGGTGGCAGGGGGTCGGAACGAGCAGTACTTC. Protein product: CASSLVAGGRNEQYF.

V usage is TRBV2 and J usage is TRBJ2-1; TRBD2 matches at 11 bases. This CDR3 is 16 amino acids long. Germline lookup yields CDR1 SNHLY and CDR2 FYNNEI. Trimming removed 7 bases from V and 4 bases from J; junction bases left unmatched: 9. CDR3 bases: TGTGCCAGCACTACCATTGGGACTAGCGGATACAATGAGCAGTTCTTC. Its protein product is CASTTIGTSGYNEQFF.

This chain links TRBV10-1 with TRBJ2-7; a weak D match, TRBD2 (6 bases). In germline, CDR1 is WNHNN, CDR2 SYGVQD (reference sequence). V lost 6 bases, J lost 4 bases, and 13 bases lay in between. There are 13 residues in the CDR3. The CDR3 region is CASSAGLKYEQYF. The CDR3 DNA sequence: TGCGCCAGCAGCGCGGGACTTAAATACGAGCAGTACTTC.

The rearrangement uses TRBV2 and TRBJ1-1; D may be TRBD1 (6 bases). With 8 bases removed from V and 1 base from J, the gap between germline ends came to 11 bases. The CDR3 consists of 13 residues. Germline CDR1 reads SNHLY; CDR2 reads FYNNEI. CDR3: CASSQGQNTEAFF. The DNA of the CDR3 is TGTGCCAGCTCCCAGGGACAGAACACTGAAGCTTTCTTT.

CDR3 sequence (DNA): TGTGCCAGCAGCTTGGGCAGGCCTCGAAACAATGAGCAGTTCTTC. It codes for CASSLGRPRNNEQFF. The chain links TRBV5-4 to TRBJ2-1; D is unclear. Trimming cost V 0 bases and J 5 bases, with 12 bases left between them. The CDR3 has 15 residues. Per the germline V gene, CDR1 is SGHNT and CDR2 is YYREEE (reference sequence).

This chain joins TRBV7-2 and TRBJ2-1, with D maybe TRBD2 (6 bases). The ends were cut back, 7 bases at V and 3 bases at J, with 22 bases in the middle. The CDR3 runs 17 residues. Germline-derived CDR1 and CDR2 are SGHTA and FQGNSA. CDR3 DNA: TGTGCCAGCACTTTAGGTTGGGGGACTGGAGGCTACAATGAGCAGTTCTTC. Translated: CASTLGWGTGGYNEQFF.

V gene TRBV10-3 combines with J gene TRBJ2-1, with D tentatively TRBD1 or TRBD2 (5 bases each). The germline CDR1 and CDR2 sequences are ENHRY and SYGVKD. Trimming shortened V by 6 bases and J by 5 bases, and 20 bases separated the two germline ends. This CDR3 has 16 residues. The CDR3 loop is CAISSRVTSGNNEQFF. In DNA, the CDR3 is TGTGCCATCAGCTCCAGGGTTACGAGCGGCAACAATGAGCAGTTCTTC.

This chain links TRBV6-5 with TRBJ2-5; TRBD2 is a possible D gene (6 bases). The V and J ends lost 6 bases and 1 base respectively, with 9 bases between them. Germline V lookup: CDR1 MNHEY, CDR2 SVGAGI. This CDR3 is 13 amino acids long. Here the CDR3 reads CASRRTTQETQYF. CDR3 sequence (DNA): TGTGCCAGCAGAAGGACTACCCAAGAGACCCAGTACTTC.

V usage is TRBV7-9 and J usage is TRBJ2-5; D is unclear. The CDR3 length is 16 residues. The V end lost 1 base, the J end lost 2 bases, and 14 bases lay between the germline ends. CDR1 is SEHNR, CDR2 FQNEAQ, per germline (reference sequence). CDR3: CASSLVPLGLQETQYF. The CDR3 DNA sequence: TGTGCCAGCAGCTTAGTCCCGCTGGGCCTGCAAGAGACCCAGTACTTC.

The V and J genes are TRBV30 and TRBJ1-6, with a weak D call TRBD1 (5 bases). Trimming stripped 2 bases from V and 8 bases from J, with 10 bases between. CDR1 and CDR2 (germline): GTSNPN, SVGIG (reference sequence). The CDR3 runs to 13 residues. CDR3 loop: CAWSSGGDSPLHF. The CDR3 DNA reads as TGTGCCTGGAGTTCGGGGGGTGATTCACCCCTCCACTTT. The whole variable domain, remainder taken from reference TRBV30 and TRBJ1-6, is SQTIHQWPATLVQPVGSPLSLECTVEGTSNPNLYWYRQAAGRGLQLLFYSVGIGQISSEVPQNLSASRPQDRQFILSSKKLLLSDSGFYLCAWSSGGDSPLHFGNGTRLTVT.

V gene TRBV6-4 combines with J gene TRBJ1-4; possible D gene TRBD1, 5 bases. The CDR3 contains 15 residues. From germline, CDR1 is MRHNA and CDR2 SNTAGT. Trimming removed 6 bases at V and 0 bases at J, with 11 bases between. This CDR3 reads CASRSQGATNEKLFF. CDR3 coding DNA: TGTGCCAGCAGATCCCAAGGGGCAACTAATGAAAAACTGTTTTTT.

This chain joins TRBV4-1 and TRBJ1-2, with D uncertain. This CDR3 contains 15 residues. Germline-derived CDR1 and CDR2 are MGHRA and YSYEKL. V shed 2 bases and J shed 0 bases, with 10 bases lying between them. The CDR3 reads CASSQTGLTNYGYTF. The CDR3 DNA reads as TGCGCCAGCAGCCAAACTGGATTGACTAACTATGGCTACACCTTC.

This clone showed up just once. The chain joins TRBV19 to TRBJ2-3; 7 bases match TRBD1. V lost 3 bases, J lost 0 bases, and 3 bases stayed unmatched. The germline V gene has CDR1 LNHDA and CDR2 SQIVND (reference sequence). CDR3 length: 15 amino acids. CDR3 in amino acids: CASSIRDSSTDTQYF. The CDR3 coding sequence is TGTGCCAGTAGTATCCGGGACAGTAGCACAGATACGCAGTATTTT.

The chain recombines TRBV27 with TRBJ1-6; D gene unclear. The V end was cut by 6 bases, the J end by 8 bases, with 11 bases between. The CDR3 length is 13 residues. Germline-derived CDR1 and CDR2 are MNHEY and SMNVEV (reference sequence). The CDR3 DNA reads TGTGCCAGCAGCCTCCGGGTGGATTCACCCCTCCACTTT. This codes for CASSLRVDSPLHF.

The chain employs TRBV5-1 and TRBJ2-3; 14 nucleotides match TRBD2. CDR3 size: 16 residues. The germline V gene has CDR1 SGHRS and CDR2 YFSETQ. J gave up 5 bases and V 2 bases, and 4 bases lay outside the gene matches. The CDR3 reads CASSFRLAGGRDTQYF. CDR3 coding DNA: TGCGCCAGCAGCTTTAGACTAGCGGGAGGGCGAGATACGCAGTATTTT.

V and J are TRBV29-1 and TRBJ2-7, with D uncertain. The CDR3 sequence is 13 residues long. Trimming stripped 6 bases from V and 3 bases from J, with 15 bases between. The germline CDR1 and CDR2 sequences are SQVTM and ANQGSEA. CDR3 region: CSVSAGPDYEQYF. In nucleotides, the CDR3 is TGCAGCGTATCCGCCGGACCTGACTACGAGCAGTACTTC.

The chain recombines TRBV6-5 with TRBJ2-3; D ambiguous. Germline assignment: CDR1 MNHEY and CDR2 SVGAGI. V was pared by 2 bases and J by 12 bases, with 12 bases between. There are 12 residues in the CDR3. The DNA of the CDR3 is TGTGCCAGCAGTTACCCGCGGTCACACCAGTATTTT. It specifies CASSYPRSHQYF.

In this sample, this clone turned up once. The chain combines TRBV7-9 with TRBJ1-4, with no clear D. Trimming removed 1 base from V and 3 bases from J, with 9 bases in between. The CDR3 is made up of 15 amino acids. Germline V gene data show CDR1 as SEHNR and CDR2 as FQNEAQ (reference sequence). The CDR3, as DNA: TGTGCCAGCAGCTTAGTCTCGATGGCTAATGAAAAACTGTTTTTT. Amino acids: CASSLVSMANEKLFF.

The V and J genes are TRBV5-4 and TRBJ1-1; D may be TRBD1 (5 bases). This CDR3 is built from 15 residues. The ends were cut back, 4 bases at V and 0 bases at J, with 13 bases in the middle. CDR1 and CDR2 from the germline V gene are SGHNT and YYREEE (reference sequence). The CDR3 region has the DNA TGTGCCAGCAGCCCCAATGGGGGGGTGAACACTGAAGCTTTCTTT. Encoded protein: CASSPNGGVNTEAFF.

This chain links TRBV6-6 with TRBJ2-1; D might be TRBD1 (5 bases). The germline V and J ends were trimmed by 5 bases and 3 bases, with 14 bases remaining between them. The CDR3 contains 15 residues. CDR1 is MNHNY, CDR2 SVGAGI, per germline (reference sequence). Written as DNA, the CDR3 is TGTGCCAGCAGTACATTCCCAGACAGCTACAATGAGCAGTTCTTC. Translated, it gives CASSTFPDSYNEQFF.

This sequence joins TRBV6-5 and TRBJ2-7; D unclear. Germline-derived CDR1 and CDR2 are MNHEY and SVGAGI. Trimming took 6 bases from V and 2 from J, leaving 17 bases between them. This CDR3 spans 15 amino acids. The CDR3 sequence: CASRNDVGTTYEQYF. The CDR3 coding sequence is TGTGCCAGCAGGAATGATGTGGGAACTACCTACGAGCAGTACTTC.

The V call is TRBV9, the J call TRBJ1-4, with a possible D match to TRBD1 (6 bases). Per germline, CDR1 SGDLS and CDR2 YYNGEE. Trimming pared 4 bases from V and 7 bases from J, leaving 11 bases between. The CDR3 consists of 13 residues. CDR3 amino acids: CASSPRTAEKLFF. CDR3 sequence (DNA): TGTGCCAGCAGCCCGCGGACAGCTGAAAAACTGTTTTTT.

The genes are TRBV11-2 and TRBJ2-3; 8 positions agree with TRBD1. V lost 1 base and J lost 6; bases outside the gene matches: 6. CDR1 and CDR2 from the germline V gene are SGHAT and FQNNGV. The CDR3 has 15 amino acids. This chain's CDR3 is CASSLGRTGSDTQYF. DNA for the CDR3: TGTGCCAGCAGCTTAGGTCGGACAGGGTCGGATACGCAGTATTTT.

The V and J genes are TRBV10-1 and TRBJ2-7; 9 positions agree with TRBD1. CDR1 and CDR2 (germline): WNHNN, SYGVQD (reference sequence). The J segment lost 3 bases and the V segment lost 3 bases, leaving 9 bases of the junction unmatched. The CDR3 consists of 16 residues. The CDR3, as DNA: TGCGCCAGCAGTGAAACCGGGACAGGGAATCTCTACGAGCAGTACTTC. This translates into CASSETGTGNLYEQYF.

The chain combines TRBV28 with TRBJ1-4; 7 nucleotides agree with TRBD1. With 5 bases clipped from V and 0 bases from J, the junction kept 6 bases outside the gene matches. The CDR3 extends over 16 amino acids. Germline CDR1 MDHEN, CDR2 SYDVKM. CDR3 protein: CASSQQGSATNEKLFF. The DNA of the CDR3 is TGTGCCAGCAGTCAACAGGGGTCCGCAACTAATGAAAAACTGTTTTTT.